This T cell receptor (beta chain) emerged from a study of vaccination effects on CD4 cells after COVID-19. V gave up 8 bases and J gave up 6 bases; unmatched junction bases: 16. Germline CDR1 and CDR2: LGHDT and YNNKEL (reference sequence). This CDR3 region has 18 residues. Turning to this clone: The antigen is unknown.

Culture proceeded for approximately 10 days, and CD4+ T cells were then isolated. The table came from immunoSEQ multiplex PCR; TCRdb's copy has only in-frame clones and leaves some out. The table shows roughly 48,000 clones, with approximately 65% occurring only once. The source is a human donor who received a COVID-19 vaccine. Sequenced material: CD4+ T cells from PBMCs cultured without peptide, taken before COVID-19 vaccination. The V gene is TRBV3-1 (or the pseudogene TRBV3-2), the J gene TRBJ2-3, with TRBD2 identical over 14 bases. CDR3 nucleotides: TGTGCCAGCGCCCACTTCGGACTAGCGGGGGGCCCACGGGATACGCAGTATTTT. Translation gives CASAHFGLAGGPRDTQYF.